The 9 T cell receptor beta chains given below trace back to one sample, sequenced in a study of T cell clusters in autoimmune cytopenias (dated by TCRdb to between 2017 and 2020). TRB amplification used roughly 0.25 ug of peripheral blood genomic DNA, some 38,000 genome equivalents, per sample. Data came from an Illumina MiSeq. TRB rearrangements were amplified by multiplex PCR using a touch-down protocol with TRB-A and TRB-B primer pools mixed in one tube. Reprocessed by TCRdb, the reads give a single entry per CDR3 protein sequence, without DNA. The sample's clone listing holds a few thousand distinct CDR3 sequences. Of the sample, approximately 18% is held by the ten largest clones. The sequenced material came from peripheral blood. These receptors were taken from a human donor with an autoimmune cytopenia or autoimmune hepatitis (not recorded which).

The chain employs TRBV5-6 and TRBJ2-7; the D call from TCRdb, TRBD1, cannot be confirmed without DNA. This CDR3 has 15 amino acids. CDR1 and CDR2 (germline): SGHDT, YYEEEE. The CDR3 loop reads CASSFGAGGASEQYF.

V usage is TRBV6-6 and J usage is TRBJ1-1. This CDR3 is built from 12 residues. Germline V CDR1 and CDR2: MNHNY, SVGAGI (reference sequence). The CDR3 loop reads CASSYRNTEAFF.

By frequency, this clonotype is medium-sized. The chain links TRBV30 to TRBJ1-6; TCRdb outputs TRBD1, but without DNA this stays unchecked. Per the germline V gene, CDR1 is GTSNPN and CDR2 is SVGIG (reference sequence). The CDR3 is 14 residues long. This CDR3 is CAWSAVLGGSPLHF. The entire variable domain, with the rest obtained from reference TRBV30 and TRBJ1-6, is as follows: SQTIHQWPATLVQPVGSPLSLECTVEGTSNPNLYWYRQAAGRGLQLLFYSVGIGQISSEVPQNLSASRPQDRQFILSSKKLLLSDSGFYLCAWSAVLGGSPLHFGNGTRLTVT.

V usage is TRBV7-2 and J usage is TRBJ2-5. The CDR3 runs 13 residues. CDR1 and CDR2 (germline): SGHTA, FQGNSA. CDR3 loop: CASSLGAGETQYF.

Considering frequency, this clonotype is medium-sized. The chain employs TRBV27 and TRBJ2-1; as DNA is missing, the TRBD1 call by TCRdb cannot be tested. The CDR3 contains 16 residues. Germline lookup yields CDR1 MNHEY and CDR2 SMNVEV (reference sequence). This chain's CDR3 is CASSTGQLSSYNEQFF.

The chain has TRBV20-1 and TRBJ2-3. The CDR3 runs to 11 residues. Germline assignment: CDR1 DFQATT and CDR2 SNEGSKA (reference sequence). Here the CDR3 reads CSAMLGLGQYF.

This clonotype is medium-sized by frequency. The V gene is TRBV15, the J gene TRBJ2-3; the D call from TCRdb, TRBD1, cannot be confirmed without DNA. Germline V gene data show CDR1 as LNHNV and CDR2 as YYDKDF (reference sequence). This CDR3 region has 14 residues. CDR3 sequence reads: CATSGGQPTDTQYF.

V and J are TRBV10-3 and TRBJ1-1; TCRdb outputs TRBD1, but without DNA this stays unchecked. Germline V gene sequence: CDR1 ENHRY, CDR2 SYGVKD. CDR3 size: 14 residues. The CDR3: CAISVRTGDTEAFF.

CDR3 in amino acids: CASSANTGAQETQYF. V and J are TRBV5-1 and TRBJ2-5; with no DNA, the TCRdb D assignment of TRBD1 cannot be verified. The CDR3 contains 15 residues. Germline V gene lookup returns CDR1 SGHRS and CDR2 YFSETQ. Full variable domain (rest looked up from reference TRBV5-1 and TRBJ2-5): KAGVTQTPRYLIKTRGQQVTLSCSPISGHRSVSWYQQTPGQGLQFLFEYFSETQRNKGNFPGRFSGRQFSNSRSEMNVSTLELGDSALYLCASSANTGAQETQYFGPGTRLLVL.